The next 26 T cell receptor beta chains were all read from a single sample in a study of CD8 T cells in Susac syndrome. Random hexamers were used to reverse transcribe the RNA input (roughly 0.5 to 1 ug). TCRdb recomputed calls from the immunoSEQ multiplex PCR reads with MiXCR, one row per CDR3 protein. This table holds some 260,000 distinct CDR3 sequences, roughly 84% found once. Sequenced input: CD8+ T cells from PBMCs. The source of these receptors is a human donor with multiple sclerosis.

This clonotype was counted a single time. This chain uses TRBV29-1 with TRBJ1-1, with D uncertain. The CDR3 consists of 17 residues. V lost 4 bases and J lost 1, with 22 bases in between. Germline CDR1 SQVTM, CDR2 ANQGSEA. CDR3 in amino acids: CSVVPKGWAGRNTEAFF. CDR3 coding DNA: TGCAGCGTTGTACCCAAAGGTTGGGCCGGGAGGAACACTGAAGCTTTCTTT.

This chain uses TRBV12-3 or TRBV12-4 with TRBJ2-3; the match to TRBD2 covers 12 bases. This CDR3 spans 15 amino acids. J lost 6 bases, V lost 6 bases, and 7 bases had no gene match. The CDR3 sequence is CASSRTSGTEDTQYF. Written as DNA, the CDR3 is TGTGCCAGCAGCCGGACTAGCGGGACGGAGGATACGCAGTATTTT.

The chain couples TRBV27 to TRBJ2-1, with 7 bases identical to TRBD2. This CDR3 comprises 15 residues. Germline-derived CDR1 and CDR2 are MNHEY and SMNVEV (reference sequence). Unmatched junction bases numbered 5, after V lost 4 bases and J lost 2 bases. DNA for the CDR3: TGTGCCAGCAGTTGGAACGGGGGGACCTACAATGAGCAGTTCTTC. Protein: CASSWNGGTYNEQFF.

This chain joins TRBV19 and TRBJ2-1; 8 nucleotides line up with TRBD1. After removal of 4 bases from V and 6 bases from J, the junction contained 8 bases not matched to a gene. This CDR3 is 15 amino acids long. CDR1 and CDR2 from the germline V gene are LNHDA and SQIVND (reference sequence). DNA of the CDR3: TGTGCCAGTAGTACCCGGACAGGGTCTAGCAATGAGCAGTTCTTC. Translation: CASSTRTGSSNEQFF.

The chain has TRBV7-9 and TRBJ2-7, with a tentative D call TRBD2 (5 bases). The germline V gene has CDR1 SEHNR and CDR2 FQNEAQ (reference sequence). Deletions cut 8 bases from V and 2 bases from J, with 16 bases between. The CDR3 loop spans 14 amino acids. DNA of the CDR3: TGTGCCAGCCTTCCTGGCGCGGGTACCTACGAGCAGTACTTC. Translated: CASLPGAGTYEQYF.

The table lists this clonotype with a count of one. The V and J genes are TRBV2 and TRBJ2-1; D gene unclear. V shed 2 bases and J shed 1 base, with 12 bases lying between them. The V gene's germline CDR1 is SNHLY and CDR2 FYNNEI. The CDR3 sequence is 16 residues long. DNA for the CDR3: TGTGCCAGCAGTGAATTCCCAGTAGGGTCCTACAATGAGCAGTTCTTC. Translating gives CASSEFPVGSYNEQFF.

In its sample, this clonotype was seen once. The chain uses TRBV7-9 and TRBJ2-1; 10 bases agree with TRBD2. CDR1 and CDR2 (germline): SEHNR, FQNEAQ (reference sequence). The J segment lost 7 bases and the V segment lost 1 base, leaving 4 bases of the junction unmatched. CDR3 length: 15 residues. CDR3 nucleotide sequence: TGTGCCAGCAGCTTAGAACTAGCGGGACTAAATGAGCAGTTCTTC. This translates into CASSLELAGLNEQFF. Drawing the rest from reference TRBV7-9 and TRBJ2-1, the complete variable domain is DTGVSQNPRHKITKRGQNVTFRCDPISEHNRLYWYRQTLGQGPEFLTYFQNEAQLEKSRLLSDRFSAERPKGSFSTLEIQRTEQGDSAMYLCASSLELAGLNEQFFGPGTRLTVL.

V is TRBV11-2 and J is TRBJ2-5; 7 bases match TRBD1. This CDR3 comprises 16 residues. Trimming removed 5 bases from V and 1 base from J; junction bases left unmatched: 10. Germline values: CDR1 SGHAT, CDR2 FQNNGV. CDR3 bases: TGTGCCAGCAGCCCAATGCGGACAGGTCTCCAAGAGACCCAGTACTTC. Translating it yields CASSPMRTGLQETQYF.

V gene TRBV27 combines with J gene TRBJ2-1; 7 bases agree with TRBD2. The CDR3 has 16 amino acids. Germline CDR1 is MNHEY and CDR2 is SMNVEV (reference sequence). The V and J ends lost 4 bases and 3 bases, in that order; junction bases with no gene match: 9. CDR3 DNA sequence: TGTGCCAGCAGTTCACTAGCGAGAGGACTCTACAATGAGCAGTTCTTC. Translating it yields CASSSLARGLYNEQFF.

The chain combines TRBV5-4 with TRBJ2-2; possible D gene TRBD2, 6 bases. CDR3 length equals 16 residues. V was cut by 4 bases and J by 5 bases, with 18 bases left in between. CDR1 is SGHNT, CDR2 YYREEE, per germline (reference sequence). In DNA form, the CDR3 reads TGTGCCAGCAGCCCCTCAACGGGAGAGCGAACCGGGGAGCTGTTTTTT. It yields the protein CASSPSTGERTGELFF. The full variable domain, in which reference TRBV5-4 and TRBJ2-2 provide the parts outside the CDR3, is ETGVTQSPTHLIKTRGQQVTLRCSSQSGHNTVSWYQQALGQGPQFIFQYYREEENGRGNFPPRFSGLQFPNYSSELNVNALELDDSALYLCASSPSTGERTGELFFGEGSRLTVL.

This rearrangement joins TRBV5-1 to TRBJ2-3; TRBD2 is a possible D gene (6 bases). The V end lost 4 bases, the J end lost 1 base, and 13 bases lay between the germline ends. The germline V gene has CDR1 SGHRS and CDR2 YFSETQ. CDR3 length: 15 amino acids. The CDR3 is CASSRLVWGTDTQYF. The CDR3, as DNA: TGCGCCAGCAGCCGACTAGTATGGGGCACAGATACGCAGTATTTT.

The rearrangement links TRBV5-6 to TRBJ1-6; no clear D. V was pared by 2 bases and J by 10 bases, with 7 bases between. Per the germline V gene, CDR1 is SGHDT and CDR2 is YYEEEE. CDR3 length equals 12 residues. The CDR3 sequence: CASSLRKSPLHF. The DNA of the CDR3 is TGTGCCAGCAGCTTAAGGAAATCACCCCTCCACTTT. Looking up the rest from reference TRBV5-6 and TRBJ1-6 gives the full variable domain: DAGVTQSPTHLIKTRGQQVTLRCSPKSGHDTVSWYQQALGQGPQFIFQYYEEEERQRGNFPDRFSGHQFPNYSSELNVNALLLGDSALYLCASSLRKSPLHFGNGTRLTVT.

The V gene is TRBV2, the J gene TRBJ2-7, with 9 bases identical to TRBD2. The V segment lost 7 bases and the J segment 0 bases; nucleotides outside the gene matches: 7. Germline assignment: CDR1 SNHLY and CDR2 FYNNEI. The CDR3 runs 15 residues. The CDR3 nucleotides are TGTGCCAGCACTCCTAGCGGGACGCACTCCTACGAGCAGTACTTC. Protein product: CASTPSGTHSYEQYF.

The chain couples TRBV28 to TRBJ1-1, with D possibly matching TRBD1 (6 bases). Germline CDR1 and CDR2: MDHEN and SYDVKM. Trimming stripped 1 base from V and 0 bases from J, with 27 bases between. This CDR3 comprises 21 residues. The CDR3 bases are TGTGCCAGCAGTTTATCTGCGGGAACAGGGCGTGCCAGCTCCATGAACACTGAAGCTTTCTTT. Protein: CASSLSAGTGRASSMNTEAFF.

This sequence joins TRBV15 and TRBJ2-2; D perhaps matches TRBD1 (5 bases). Germline loops: CDR1 LNHNV, CDR2 YYDKDF (reference sequence). V gave up 6 bases and J gave up 1 base, with 9 bases separating them. The CDR3 is 14 residues long. CDR3 sequence reads: CATRETENTGELFF. The DNA of the CDR3 is TGTGCCACCAGGGAGACAGAGAACACCGGGGAGCTGTTTTTT. The whole variable domain, filled in from reference TRBV15 and TRBJ2-2, reads DAMVIQNPRYQVTQFGKPVTLSCSQTLNHNVMYWYQQKSSQAPKLLFHYYDKDFNNEADTPDNFQSRRPNTSFCFLDIRSPGLGDTAMYLCATRETENTGELFFGEGSRLTVL.

V is TRBV20-1 and J is TRBJ2-2; tentatively, D is TRBD2 (5 bases). The germline V gene encodes CDR1 DFQATT and CDR2 SNEGSKA (reference sequence). The CDR3 is made up of 16 amino acids. The V end was cut by 0 bases, the J end by 0 bases, with 11 bases between. CDR3 in amino acids: CSARDLKRTNTGELFF. In DNA form, the CDR3 reads TGCAGTGCTAGAGATCTTAAGCGGACGAACACCGGGGAGCTGTTTTTT.

The chain carries TRBV29-1 and TRBJ2-3; 10 bases map to TRBD2. J gave up 3 bases and V 6 bases, and 9 bases lay outside the gene matches. Germline assignment: CDR1 SQVTM and CDR2 ANQGSEA. CDR3 length: 15 residues. The CDR3 nucleotides read TGCAGCGTGGGATTAGCGGGAGGAGGTACAGATACGCAGTATTTT. It is translated as CSVGLAGGGTDTQYF.

The chain has TRBV28 and TRBJ2-7; 8 nucleotides line up with TRBD2. The CDR3 length is 12 residues. The germline gives CDR1 MDHEN, CDR2 SYDVKM. J gave up 4 bases and V 6 bases, and 2 bases lay outside the gene matches. This CDR3 is CASRGLGYEQYF. For the CDR3, the DNA is TGTGCCAGCAGGGGACTAGGTTACGAGCAGTACTTC.

J is TRBJ1-1 and V is TRBV9; tentative D call: TRBD1 (5 bases). Germline CDR1 and CDR2: SGDLS and YYNGEE. This CDR3 is 13 amino acids long. Trimming took off 1 base at V and 4 bases at J, with 8 bases between the two ends. The CDR3 bases are TGTGCCAGCAGCGTATGGGGGACCACTGAAGCTTTCTTT. It yields the protein CASSVWGTTEAFF.

The V and J genes are TRBV7-9 and TRBJ2-7; 7 bases line up with TRBD1. The CDR3 runs 13 residues. Trimming cost V 8 bases and J 4 bases; bases outside gene matches: 8. The germline CDR1 and CDR2 sequences are SEHNR and FQNEAQ (reference sequence). The CDR3 spells CASGETGLYEQYF. The CDR3 DNA reads TGTGCCAGCGGGGAGACAGGGTTGTACGAGCAGTACTTC.

The V and J genes are TRBV20-1 and TRBJ2-7; D might be TRBD1 or TRBD2, each matching 5 bases. The CDR3 contains 13 residues. V lost 4 bases and J 1 base, leaving 11 bases between the germline ends. Germline V gene sequence: CDR1 DFQATT, CDR2 SNEGSKA (reference sequence). CDR3 bases: TGCAGTGCTACGGGACCAATATCCTACGAGCAGTACTTC. Its translation is CSATGPISYEQYF.

The chain joins TRBV12-5 to TRBJ2-5, with 8 bases that match TRBD1. The J segment lost 3 bases and the V segment lost 8 bases, leaving 5 bases of the junction unmatched. CDR1 is LGHNT and CDR2 is FRNRAP in the germline V gene. The CDR3 is made up of 13 amino acids. The CDR3, as DNA: TGTGCTAGTTCGACAGGGGTAAAAGAGACCCAGTACTTC. Translation: CASSTGVKETQYF.

A note on this clonotype: The junction differs from germline at one of its ends, possibly a read error. The chain employs TRBV27 and TRBJ2-1; either TRBD1 or TRBD2 may fit D (6 bases each). The CDR3 consists of 14 residues. From germline, CDR1 is MNHEY and CDR2 SMNVEV (reference sequence). The chain's CDR3 is CASGLGGSYNEQFF. CDR3 in DNA: TGTGCCAGCGGTTTGGGGGGCTCGTACAATGAGCAGTTCTTC.

This chain uses TRBV20-1 with TRBJ2-1; D gene ambiguous. The V gene's germline CDR1 is DFQATT and CDR2 SNEGSKA (reference sequence). Trimming took off 6 bases at V and 0 bases at J, with 12 bases between the two ends. There are 14 residues in the CDR3. The CDR3 DNA reads TGCAGTGCCAATGGAGAGCTCTCCTACAATGAGCAGTTCTTC. Amino acid sequence: CSANGELSYNEQFF.

The chain has TRBV6-1 and TRBJ2-7; tentatively, D is TRBD2 (5 bases). CDR1 and CDR2 (germline): MNHNS, SASEGT. This CDR3 has 13 amino acids. Trimming removed 0 bases at V and 4 bases at J, with 7 bases between. The CDR3 loop reads CASSEARGYEQYF. CDR3 nucleotide sequence: TGTGCCAGCAGTGAAGCGAGAGGGTACGAGCAGTACTTC.

This chain uses TRBV2 with TRBJ2-1; D gene uncertain. Germline V CDR1 and CDR2: SNHLY, FYNNEI. Trimming stripped 8 bases from V and 10 bases from J, with 9 bases between. This CDR3 has 10 amino acids. CDR3 loop: CASDMDEQFF. CDR3 nucleotides: TGTGCCAGCGATATGGACGAGCAGTTCTTC.